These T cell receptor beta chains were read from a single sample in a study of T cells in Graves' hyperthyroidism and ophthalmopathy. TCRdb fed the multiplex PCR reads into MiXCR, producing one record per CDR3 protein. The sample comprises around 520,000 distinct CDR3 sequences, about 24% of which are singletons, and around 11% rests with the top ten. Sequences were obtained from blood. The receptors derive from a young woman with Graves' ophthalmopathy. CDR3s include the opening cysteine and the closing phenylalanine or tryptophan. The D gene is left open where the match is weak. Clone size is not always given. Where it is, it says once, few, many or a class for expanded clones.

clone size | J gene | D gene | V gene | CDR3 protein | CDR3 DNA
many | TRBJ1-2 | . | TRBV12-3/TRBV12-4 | CASSLSGNGYTF | TGTGCCAGCAGTTTATCCGGCAATGGCTACACCTTC
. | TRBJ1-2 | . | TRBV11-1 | CASSFDRVPPLSGYTF | TGTGCCAGCAGCTTCGACCGGGTCCCGCCCTTAAGCGGCTACACCTTC
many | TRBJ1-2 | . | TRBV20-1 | CSARVGDYGYTF | TGCAGTGCTAGAGTAGGGGACTATGGCTACACCTTC
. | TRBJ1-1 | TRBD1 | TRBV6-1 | CASRTGDYTEAFF | TGTGCCAGCAGGACAGGGGATTACACTGAAGCTTTCTTT
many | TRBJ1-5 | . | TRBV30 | CAWSQAPNQPQHF | TGTGCCTGGAGTCAGGCACCGAATCAGCCCCAGCATTTT
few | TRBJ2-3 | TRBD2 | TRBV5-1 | CASSSGLAGDTQYF | TGCGCCAGCAGCTCCGGACTAGCGGGGGATACGCAGTATTTT
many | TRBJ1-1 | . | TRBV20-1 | CSARDFAGMNTEAFF | TGCAGTGCTAGAGACTTCGCGGGTATGAACACTGAAGCTTTCTTT
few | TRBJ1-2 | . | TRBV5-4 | CASSSPAGAYYGYTF | TGTGCCAGCAGCTCCCCGGCAGGAGCCTACTATGGCTACACCTTC
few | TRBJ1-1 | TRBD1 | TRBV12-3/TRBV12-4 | CASSLTSANRDRGWNTEAFF | TGTGCCAGCAGTTTAACTTCGGCGAACCGGGACAGGGGTTGGAACACTGAAGCTTTCTTT
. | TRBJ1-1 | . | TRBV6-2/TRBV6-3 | CASSYGRTTEAFF | TGTGCCAGCAGTTACGGGAGGACCACTGAAGCTTTCTTT
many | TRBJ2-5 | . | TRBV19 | CATKEDAQETQYF | TGTGCCACTAAAGAGGACGCGCAAGAGACCCAGTACTTC
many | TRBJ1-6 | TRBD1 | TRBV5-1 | CASSPGQGNSPLHF | TGTGCCAGCAGCCCGGGACAGGGGAATTCACCCCTCCACTTT
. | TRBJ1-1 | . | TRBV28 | CASSLRQIYMNTEAFF | TGTGCCAGCAGTTTGAGACAGATATACATGAACACTGAAGCTTTCTTT
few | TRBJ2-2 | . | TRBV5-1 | CASSLDFMDTGELFF | TGCGCCAGCAGCTTGGATTTTATGGACACCGGGGAGCTGTTTTTT
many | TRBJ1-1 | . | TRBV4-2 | CASSQDWGGEAEAFF | TGTGCCAGCAGCCAAGATTGGGGGGGCGAGGCTGAAGCTTTCTTT
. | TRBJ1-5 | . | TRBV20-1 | CSAKPPTAYSNQPQHF | TGCAGTGCTAAGCCCCCGACAGCTTATAGCAATCAGCCCCAGCATTTT
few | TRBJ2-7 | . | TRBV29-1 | CSVDVGLYEQYF | TGCAGCGTTGACGTAGGACTCTACGAGCAGTACTTC
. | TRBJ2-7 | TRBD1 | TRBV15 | CATSRDLTGGTYEQYF | TGTGCCACCAGCAGAGACTTGACAGGGGGCACCTACGAGCAGTACTTC
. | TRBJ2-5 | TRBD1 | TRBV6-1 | CASTPGQEVTQYF | TGTGCCAGCACCCCGGGACAGGAGGTTACCCAGTACTTC
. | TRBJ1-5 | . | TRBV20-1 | CSAITGQNNQPQHF | TGCAGTGCTATTACCGGACAGAACAATCAGCCCCAGCATTTT
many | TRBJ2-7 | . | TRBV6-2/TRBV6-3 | CASSYEVTPNYEQYF | TGTGCCAGCAGTTACGAGGTTACACCTAACTACGAGCAGTACTTC
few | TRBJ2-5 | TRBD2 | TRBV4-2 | CASSHRLAQPDPSETQYF | TGTGCCAGCAGCCACAGACTAGCTCAACCGGACCCTTCAGAGACCCAGTACTTC
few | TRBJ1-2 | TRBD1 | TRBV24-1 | CATSDHGQGYGYTF | TGTGCCACCAGTGACCATGGACAGGGCTATGGCTACACCTTC
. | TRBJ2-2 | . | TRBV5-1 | CASSGSGSTGELFF | TGCGCCAGCTCCGGGTCAGGGTCCACCGGGGAGCTGTTTTTT
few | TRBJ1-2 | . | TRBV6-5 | CASSPSQGRYGYTF | TGTGCCAGCAGTCCCTCGCAGGGGAGATATGGCTACACCTTC
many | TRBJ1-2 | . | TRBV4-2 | CASSGRDKTNYGYTF | TGTGCCAGCAGCGGTCGGGACAAGACTAACTATGGCTACACCTTC
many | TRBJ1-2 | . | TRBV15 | CATSRDWDGYTF | TGTGCCACCAGCAGAGATTGGGATGGCTACACCTTC
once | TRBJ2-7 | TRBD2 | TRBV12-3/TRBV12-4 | CASSSGRGAYEQYF | TGTGCCAGCAGTTCGGGGAGGGGAGCCTACGAGCAGTACTTC
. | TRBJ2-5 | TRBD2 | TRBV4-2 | CASSQDGPSGGALETQYF | TGTGCCAGCAGCCAAGACGGCCCTAGCGGGGGGGCCCTAGAGACCCAGTACTTC
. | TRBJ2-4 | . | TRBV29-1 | CSVEDQGGRAGYF | TGCAGCGTTGAAGATCAGGGGGGAAGGGCGGGGTACTTC
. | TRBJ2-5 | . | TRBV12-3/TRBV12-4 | CASSLYREQETQYF | TGTGCCAGCAGTTTATACCGGGAGCAAGAGACCCAGTACTTC
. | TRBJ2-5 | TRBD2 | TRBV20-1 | CSAWTSGAQETQYF | TGCAGTGCTTGGACTAGCGGGGCACAAGAGACCCAGTACTTC
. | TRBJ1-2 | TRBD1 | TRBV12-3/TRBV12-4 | CASSLTGGAGGYTF | TGTGCCAGCAGTTTAACAGGGGGCGCGGGTGGCTACACCTTC
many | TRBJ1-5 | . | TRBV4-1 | CASSKSTGRSQHF | TGCGCCAGCAGCAAGTCCACAGGGAGGTCCCAGCATTTT
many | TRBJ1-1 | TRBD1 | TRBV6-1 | CASILQGGTEAFF | TGTGCCAGCATCCTACAGGGGGGTACTGAAGCTTTCTTT
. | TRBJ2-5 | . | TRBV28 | CASSLVHQETQYF | TGTGCCAGCAGTTTGGTTCACCAAGAGACCCAGTACTTC
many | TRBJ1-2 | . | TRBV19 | CASRDPGGGDYGYTF | TGTGCCAGTAGGGATCCAGGTGGGGGCGACTATGGCTACACCTTC
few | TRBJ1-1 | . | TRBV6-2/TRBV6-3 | CASSPWMGNTEAFF | TGTGCCAGCAGTCCTTGGATGGGGAACACTGAAGCTTTCTTT
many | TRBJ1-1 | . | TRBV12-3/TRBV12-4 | CASSLVSGGILVNTEAFF | .
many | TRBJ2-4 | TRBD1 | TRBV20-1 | CSALQGLGNIQYF | TGCAGTGCTTTACAGGGGCTGGGAAACATTCAGTACTTC
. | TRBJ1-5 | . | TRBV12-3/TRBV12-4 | CASSYRSGGQPQHF | TGTGCCAGCAGTTACAGGTCCGGGGGTCAGCCCCAGCATTTT
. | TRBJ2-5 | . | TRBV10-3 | CAISEGSWNEAQYF | TGTGCCATCAGTGAAGGTTCGTGGAACGAGGCCCAGTACTTC
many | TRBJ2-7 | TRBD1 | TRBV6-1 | CASRGRQGDEQYF | TGTGCCAGCAGGGGACGACAGGGGGACGAGCAGTACTTC
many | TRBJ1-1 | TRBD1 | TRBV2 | CASRIGTGVTEAFF | TGTGCCAGCAGGATTGGGACAGGGGTGACTGAAGCTTTCTTT